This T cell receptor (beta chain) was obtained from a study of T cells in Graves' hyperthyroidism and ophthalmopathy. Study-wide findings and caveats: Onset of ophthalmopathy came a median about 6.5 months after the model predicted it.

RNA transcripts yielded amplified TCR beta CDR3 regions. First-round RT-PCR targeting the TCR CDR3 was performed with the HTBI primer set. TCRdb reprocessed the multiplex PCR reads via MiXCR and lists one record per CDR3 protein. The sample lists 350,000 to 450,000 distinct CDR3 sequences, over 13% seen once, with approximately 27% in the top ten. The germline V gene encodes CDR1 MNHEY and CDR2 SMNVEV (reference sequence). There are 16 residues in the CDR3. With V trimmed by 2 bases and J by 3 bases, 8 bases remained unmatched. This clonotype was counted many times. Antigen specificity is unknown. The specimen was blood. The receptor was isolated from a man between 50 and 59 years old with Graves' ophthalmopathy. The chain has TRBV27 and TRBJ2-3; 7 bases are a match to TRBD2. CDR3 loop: CASSLLSREPTDTQYF. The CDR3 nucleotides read TGTGCCAGCAGTTTACTGTCGCGGGAGCCAACAGATACGCAGTATTTT.